This TCR beta chain was sequenced for a study of T cell responses to AZD1222 COVID-19 vaccine. V was clipped by 5 bases and J by 3 bases, with 12 bases between them. The CDR3 is 14 residues long. CDR1 is SGHNT, CDR2 YENEEA, per germline. Details on this clone: Its antigen is as yet unknown.

Findings and caveats of the study: Regions 160-218 and 743-854 dominated among vaccine-associated CD4 TCRs spanning spike. Spike-specific TCR repertoires showed rising breadth and depth after two AZD1222 doses. Targeting of unmutated variant regions was reportedly seen in nearly half of spike-specific TCRs. Clonal diversity was possibly underestimated, and white British individuals and females predominated among donors.

Some clones are missing from TCRdb's copy, which holds only in-frame ones; the method was immunoSEQ multiplex PCR. This table holds some 120,000 clones, 80% to 90% found once. V usage is TRBV11-3 and J usage is TRBJ2-3; TRBD1 or TRBD2 may be the D gene (5 bases each). The specimen was peripheral blood, collected on day 0 of AZD1222 vaccination. This sequence originates from an adult in good health. The CDR3 loop reads CASSDPGRTDTQYF. CDR3 sequence (DNA): TGTGCCAGCAGCGACCCGGGGCGAACAGATACGCAGTATTTT.